The 23 T cell receptor beta chains in this list originate from one sample, sequenced in a study of T cell responses to AZD1222 COVID-19 vaccine. Libraries were prepared by immunoSEQ multiplex PCR; TCRdb keeps only in-frame clonotypes and omits some of them. The profile shows about 180,000 clones, more than 75% of them singletons. Sample: peripheral blood, taken 28 days after the second AZD1222 dose. These receptors were taken from an adult who received the AZD1222 COVID-19 vaccine.

V is TRBV20-1 and J is TRBJ2-7; 9 nucleotides line up with TRBD2. Germline CDR1 is DFQATT and CDR2 is SNEGSKA (reference sequence). CDR3 length: 15 residues. The J segment lost 2 bases and the V segment lost 3 bases, leaving 8 bases of the junction unmatched. Written as DNA, the CDR3 is TGCAGTGCTAGTGGGCGCGGGAGGGATCCCTACGAGCAGTACTTC. It translates to CSASGRGRDPYEQYF.

This rearrangement joins TRBV18 to TRBJ2-1; 7 nucleotides agree with TRBD2. V lost 3 bases and J lost 9; bases outside the gene matches: 11. CDR3 length equals 15 residues. Germline assignment: CDR1 KGHSH and CDR2 LQKENI. The CDR3 DNA follows: TGTGCCAGCTCACCTATATCAGCGGGATCGTTTGAGCAGTTCTTC. Its protein is CASSPISAGSFEQFF.

The chain uses TRBV15 and TRBJ1-3; a weak D match, TRBD1 (6 bases). The CDR3 is 15 amino acids. Trimming removed 3 bases at V and 8 bases at J, with 17 bases between. CDR1 and CDR2 (germline): LNHNV, YYDKDF (reference sequence). The CDR3 sequence is CATSRLAGGHDTIYF. Here the CDR3 DNA reads TGTGCCACCAGCAGGTTGGCGGGGGGCCACGACACCATATATTTT.

This clone was counted a single time. V gene TRBV11-3 combines with J gene TRBJ2-7; no clear D gene. Trimming removed 4 bases from V and 5 bases from J, with 15 bases in between. Germline loops: CDR1 SGHNT, CDR2 YENEEA. The CDR3 totals 14 residues. Written as DNA, the CDR3 is TGTGCCAGCAGCTCCCGTTGGGCTGGGGACGAGCAGTACTTC. This translates into CASSSRWAGDEQYF.

This chain joins TRBV20-1 and TRBJ1-4, with D tentatively TRBD1 (5 bases). This CDR3 spans 14 amino acids. Trimming pared 3 bases from V and 0 bases from J, leaving 8 bases between. CDR1 is DFQATT, CDR2 SNEGSKA, per germline (reference sequence). CDR3 region: CSASPGATNEKLFF. The CDR3 coding sequence is TGCAGTGCTAGTCCGGGGGCAACTAATGAAAAACTGTTTTTT.

This chain joins TRBV30 and TRBJ1-4; D uncertain. Deletions cut 6 bases from V and 8 bases from J, with 13 bases between. The CDR3 runs to 12 residues. Germline-derived CDR1 and CDR2 are GTSNPN and SVGIG (reference sequence). CDR3 protein: CACSKDVEKLFF. Here the CDR3 DNA reads TGTGCCTGTAGTAAGGACGTCGAAAAACTGTTTTTT.

The chain carries TRBV9 and TRBJ1-3, with D possibly TRBD1 on 5 matching bases. Trimming took 0 bases from V and 6 from J, leaving 16 bases between them. The CDR3 covers 16 residues. Germline CDR1 is SGDLS and CDR2 is YYNGEE. The CDR3 DNA follows: TGTGCCAGCAGCGTAGATGGGAAGCAGGGCGTAAACACCATATATTTT. It translates to CASSVDGKQGVNTIYF. The whole variable domain, filled in from reference TRBV9 and TRBJ1-3, reads DSGVTQTPKHLITATGQRVTLRCSPRSGDLSVYWYQQSLDQGLQFLIQYYNGEERAKGNILERFSAQQFPDLHSELNLSSLELGDSALYFCASSVDGKQGVNTIYFGEGSWLTVV.

V usage is TRBV27 and J usage is TRBJ2-3; a possible D gene is TRBD2 (5 bases). This CDR3 region has 14 residues. V lost 2 bases to trimming and J lost 1 base, with 7 bases between them. Germline assignment: CDR1 MNHEY and CDR2 SMNVEV (reference sequence). Written as DNA, the CDR3 is TGTGCCAGCAGTTTAGCGGGTCGCACAGATACGCAGTATTTT. Residues: CASSLAGRTDTQYF.

V usage is TRBV29-1 and J usage is TRBJ2-7; TRBD1 or TRBD2 may be the D gene (5 bases each). The CDR3 extends over 13 amino acids. The V gene lost 7 bases and the J gene lost 3 bases, with 16 bases spanning the gap. Germline V gene sequence: CDR1 SQVTM, CDR2 ANQGSEA. The CDR3 region has the DNA TGCAGCGGATCCCGGGACGGAAACTACGAGCAGTACTTC. This sequence encodes CSGSRDGNYEQYF.

The chain uses TRBV6-4 and TRBJ2-2; D is tentatively TRBD1 or TRBD2 (6 bases each). V shed 2 bases and J shed 3 bases, with 22 bases lying between them. The CDR3 has 19 residues. Germline V gene lookup returns CDR1 MRHNA and CDR2 SNTAGT. The CDR3 DNA reads as TGTGCCAGCAGTGACACGAGGGGGGCAGGGGCCCTCGACACCGGGGAGCTGTTTTTT. This sequence encodes CASSDTRGAGALDTGELFF.

The J gene is TRBJ1-6, the V gene TRBV28; D perhaps matches TRBD1 (6 bases). Trimming shortened V by 5 bases and J by 3 bases, and 8 bases separated the two germline ends. This CDR3 comprises 14 residues. Germline assignment: CDR1 MDHEN and CDR2 SYDVKM. The CDR3 nucleotides read TGTGCCAGCAGTCAACAGGGCTATAATTCACCCCTCCACTTT. This encodes CASSQQGYNSPLHF.

V usage is TRBV5-1 and J usage is TRBJ1-1; a possible D gene is TRBD1 (6 bases). The CDR3 spans 15 residues. Germline lookup yields CDR1 SGHRS and CDR2 YFSETQ. V was clipped by 0 bases and J by 8 bases, with 17 bases between them. CDR3 region: CASSLGTDLTPEAFF. As DNA, the CDR3 is TGCGCCAGCAGCTTGGGGACAGACCTCACTCCCGAAGCTTTCTTT.

The V call is TRBV5-1, the J call TRBJ2-5; 7 bases match TRBD1. Germline CDR1 reads SGHRS; CDR2 reads YFSETQ. V shed 0 bases, J shed 5 bases, and the junction held 4 bases outside the gene matches. The CDR3 loop spans 14 amino acids. The CDR3 nucleotides are TGCGCCAGCAGCTTGGAGACAGGGTCGGAGACCCAGTACTTC. Its translation: CASSLETGSETQYF.

This clone was detected a few times. V gene TRBV9 combines with J gene TRBJ2-3; 7 bases agree with TRBD2. Germline loops: CDR1 SGDLS, CDR2 YYNGEE. J was trimmed by 2 bases and V by 0 bases; bases with no gene match: 3. This CDR3 contains 15 residues. CDR3 loop: CASSVAGGPTDTQYF. The CDR3 coding sequence is TGTGCCAGCAGCGTAGCGGGGGGTCCCACAGATACGCAGTATTTT.

The table lists this clone with a count of one. The chain combines TRBV6-2 or TRBV6-3 with TRBJ1-5, with a tentative D call TRBD1 (5 bases). Trimming shortened V by 0 bases and J by 4 bases, and 7 bases separated the two germline ends. The CDR3 runs 14 residues. Germline V CDR1 and CDR2: MNHEY, SVGEGT. The CDR3 DNA sequence: TGTGCCAGCAGTTACTCCAGGGTTAATCAGCCCCAGCATTTT. Its protein product is CASSYSRVNQPQHF.

This chain connects TRBV5-1 to TRBJ2-7; a possible D gene is TRBD1 (7 bases). Germline V gives CDR1 SGHRS, CDR2 YFSETQ. The CDR3 loop spans 17 amino acids. V lost 3 bases and J lost 4, with 23 bases in between. CDR3 DNA sequence: TGCGCCAGCAGCTACCTCCCCTTAACAGGGGAGGCATACGAGCAGTACTTC. Translating gives CASSYLPLTGEAYEQYF.

The V and J genes are TRBV28 and TRBJ2-1, with TRBD2 matching over 11 bases. Germline V gives CDR1 MDHEN, CDR2 SYDVKM. The junction had 10 bases not matched to a gene; V was cut back by 4 bases and J by 5 bases. The CDR3 runs 17 residues. The CDR3 coding sequence is TGTGCCAGCAGTTCCCCCCGGACTAGCGGGCCGAACAATGAGCAGTTCTTC. Its translation is CASSSPRTSGPNNEQFF.

V and J are TRBV7-2 and TRBJ1-4, with 10 bases that match TRBD1. V was pared by 7 bases and J by 8 bases, with 7 bases of the junction left unmatched. Germline V gene data show CDR1 as SGHTA and CDR2 as FQGNSA. This CDR3 contains 14 residues. The DNA for the CDR3 is TGTGCCAGCATCTTGGACAGGGGGGGAGAAAAACTGTTTTTT. It specifies CASILDRGGEKLFF.

The J gene is TRBJ2-7, the V gene TRBV5-1, with 9 bases identical to TRBD2. The V gene end was trimmed by 4 bases and the J gene end by 4 bases; junction bases not matched to a gene: 30. Germline V gene data show CDR1 as SGHRS and CDR2 as YFSETQ. This CDR3 is built from 22 residues. CDR3 DNA sequence: TGCGCCAGCAGCCGTTCCTTCCCTCCGCTGGGAGTCGCGCGGGAGGGCCAATACGAGCAGTACTTC. This sequence encodes CASSRSFPPLGVAREGQYEQYF.

This chain joins TRBV4-3 and TRBJ1-6; no firm D call. The CDR3 consists of 16 residues. V lost 1 base, J lost 0 bases, and 7 bases lay in between. The germline V gene encodes CDR1 LGHNA and CDR2 YSLEER. DNA for the CDR3: TGCGCCAGCAGCCAAGTGAAGGGCTCCTATAATTCACCCCTCCACTTT. It is translated as CASSQVKGSYNSPLHF.

The gene calls are TRBV5-1 and TRBJ1-2; D not resolved. The CDR3 has 14 residues. CDR1 is SGHRS and CDR2 is YFSETQ in the germline V gene. Deletions cut 1 base from V and 8 bases from J, with 15 bases between. CDR3 nucleotides: TGCGCCAGCAGCTTGTCTACCGGGTCGGGCGGCTACACCTTC. Translating it yields CASSLSTGSGGYTF.

J is TRBJ1-1 and V is TRBV5-6; D is uncertain. The germline gives CDR1 SGHDT, CDR2 YYEEEE. Deletions cut 0 bases from V and 7 bases from J, with 10 bases between. The CDR3 has 13 amino acids. CDR3 DNA sequence: TGTGCCAGCAGCTTGGCCGGGAAGGGTGAAGCTTTCTTT. Protein product: CASSLAGKGEAFF. Filled out from reference TRBV5-6 and TRBJ1-1, the complete variable domain reads DAGVTQSPTHLIKTRGQQVTLRCSPKSGHDTVSWYQQALGQGPQFIFQYYEEEERQRGNFPDRFSGHQFPNYSSELNVNALLLGDSALYLCASSLAGKGEAFFGQGTRLTVV.

The chain employs TRBV5-1 and TRBJ2-1; TRBD2 matches 13 bases. The CDR3 sequence is 16 residues long. Germline CDR1 reads SGHRS; CDR2 reads YFSETQ. The V and J ends lost 5 bases and 0 bases, in that order; junction bases with no gene match: 2. The CDR3 loop is CASRRTSGSSYNEQFF. The CDR3, as DNA: TGCGCCAGCAGACGGACTAGCGGGAGCTCCTACAATGAGCAGTTCTTC.